The sequence of this T cell receptor beta chain was determined in a study of type 1 regulatory T cells. For the study at large: T-allo10 is a Tr1-enriched, alloantigen-specific CD4 T cell product made in vitro.

Whole-study results and caveats: Type 1 regulatory T cells had a more restricted TCR repertoire than non-type 1 regulatory T cells.

This clonotype was seen a few times. The antigen is unknown. Trimming took off 5 bases at V and 1 base at J, with 13 bases between the two ends. In germline, CDR1 is MNHNS, CDR2 SASEGT. There are 15 residues in the CDR3. TCRdb used MiXCR to reprocess the reads, holding one entry per CDR3 protein. The repertoire includes about 42,000 distinct CDR3 sequences, more than 9% of them detected once, and around 7.5% sits in the top ten. The sequence derives from a human donor in good health. The chain recombines TRBV6-1 with TRBJ2-3; a possible D gene is TRBD2 (5 bases). What was sequenced was cultured non-Tr1 T cells, either the whole culture or a sorted T cell fraction (not recorded which). CDR3: CASSRTPPGTDTQYF. As DNA, the CDR3 is TGTGCCAGCAGTCGGACTCCTCCGGGCACAGATACGCAGTATTTT.